What follows is one T cell receptor (beta chain) and its context. Antigen: not known. The CDR3 extends over 14 amino acids. CDR1 is MNHEY, CDR2 SMNVEV, per germline (reference sequence). The junction had 5 bases not matched to a gene; V was cut back by 6 bases and J by 2 bases. The data are from a study of cytomegalovirus exposure and HLA in healthy donors. Study outcomes and limitations: When presence/absence was analysed, sequencing depth was taken to be roughly uniform across donors.

A multiplex PCR was run with 60 Vbeta primers and 13 Jbeta primers. Assay: immunoSEQ multiplex PCR; the TCRdb copy retains only in-frame clones and omits some. The sample includes under 200,000 clones, 70% to 85% of them seen just once. Material for sequencing was PBMCs. This TCR derives from a woman in her thirties or forties in good health and CMV-seronegative. This chain connects TRBV27 to TRBJ2-3; 7 bases align to TRBD2. For the CDR3, the DNA is TGTGCCAGCAGCGCCGGGGGGAACACAGATACGCAGTATTTT. Encoded protein: CASSAGGNTDTQYF.